Listed below are T cell receptor beta chains from one sample, sequenced in a study of ipilimumab plus nivolumab after autologous stem cell transplantation. Profiling relied on immunoSEQ multiplex PCR, and the TCRdb table lists in-frame clones only, not all of them. The sample has tens of thousands of clones; about 88% are singletons. Sequencing was performed on PBMCs, taken in a trial of ipilimumab plus nivolumab as post-transplant consolidation. The receptors originated from a male donor with multiple myeloma. The CDR3 runs from the conserved cysteine through the conserved F or W. The order of the fields is D gene, J gene, V gene, clone size, CDR3 protein, CDR3 DNA. D genes are given only for firm matches. Rows may omit the clone size; those that give it use once, few, many or a size class.

TRBD2 | TRBJ2-5 | TRBV18 | NA | CASSPPRLAGGKETQYF | TGTGCCAGCTCACCACCGAGGCTAGCGGGAGGAAAAGAGACCCAGTACTTC
NA | TRBJ1-2 | TRBV19 | once | CASRDFPYGYTF | TGTGCCTCACGGGATTTTCCCTATGGCTACACCTTC
NA | TRBJ1-2 | TRBV19 | NA | CASSIRVGRYGYTF | TGTGCCAGTAGTATCCGTGTGGGGCGTTATGGCTACACCTTC
NA | TRBJ1-1 | TRBV2 | NA | CASSEYSEAFF | TGTGCCAGCAGTGAATACAGTGAAGCTTTCTTT
NA | TRBJ2-6 | TRBV9 | NA | CASTKPGFGANVLTF | TGTGCCAGCACCAAGCCGGGGTTCGGGGCCAACGTCCTGACTTTC
NA | TRBJ2-3 | TRBV7-2 | NA | CASSLSPGDTQYF | TGTGCCAGCAGCCTATCCCCTGGGGACACGCAGTATTTT
NA | TRBJ2-2 | TRBV6-5 | NA | CASRRPRRGTGELFF | TGTGCCAGCAGACGGCCGAGGCGTGGCACCGGGGAGCTGTTTTTT
TRBD2 | TRBJ2-3 | TRBV9 | NA | CASSVGGAGDYTQYF | TGTGCCAGCAGCGTAGGGGGAGCGGGGGACTATACGCAGTATTTT
TRBD2 | TRBJ2-1 | TRBV27 | NA | CASTRWGLAGGGDNEQFF | TGTGCCAGCACCCGGTGGGGACTAGCGGGAGGAGGAGACAATGAGCAGTTCTTC
TRBD1 | TRBJ2-1 | TRBV5-1 | NA | CASSLTGGQFF | TGCGCCAGCAGCTTAACAGGGGGTCAGTTCTTC
TRBD2 | TRBJ2-3 | TRBV5-1 | NA | CASSLGAGGQDTQYF | TGCGCCAGCAGCTTGGGAGCGGGGGGGCAAGATACGCAGTATTTT
TRBD1 | TRBJ1-5 | TRBV5-5 | NA | CASSLRQGPQPQHF | TGTGCCAGCAGCCTCAGACAGGGGCCCCAGCCCCAGCATTTT
NA | TRBJ2-1 | TRBV7-8 | NA | CASSLQNYNEQFF | TGTGCCAGCAGCTTACAGAACTACAATGAGCAGTTCTTC
NA | TRBJ2-7 | TRBV7-6 | NA | CASSLTQDEQYF | TGTGCCAGCAGTCTGACCCAGGACGAGCAGTACTTC
TRBD1 | TRBJ1-5 | TRBV7-2 | once | CASSLEAGTGSNQPQHF | TGTGCCAGCAGCTTAGAGGCGGGGACAGGCAGCAATCAGCCCCAGCATTTT
TRBD1 | TRBJ2-1 | TRBV5-5 | NA | CASRTGTGGWNEQFF | TGTGCCAGCAGAACCGGGACAGGGGGCTGGAATGAGCAGTTCTTC
NA | TRBJ2-7 | TRBV5-1 | few | CASSPYNGPYEQYF | TGCGCCAGCAGCCCATACAACGGGCCCTACGAGCAGTACTTC
NA | TRBJ2-6 | TRBV4-2 | NA | CASAPGRVGANVLTF | TGTGCCAGCGCCCCAGGCAGGGTGGGGGCCAACGTCCTGACTTTC